This T cell receptor beta chain appears in the sequencing data of a study of T-cell reconstitution after alpha-beta-depleted transplantation in children. General study points: By about two months after transplant, alpha-beta T cells reportedly arose from several hundred graft clones that had expanded. T-cell counts and diversity at one year post-transplant came mainly from newly produced T cells.

CDR3 size: 13 residues. V lost 9 bases, J lost 5 bases, and 14 bases lay in between. CDR1 and CDR2 (germline): SNHLY, FYNNEI. This clonotype was seen more than once but under ten times. Its cognate antigen is unknown. Researchers prepared the TCRbeta library using unique molecular identifiers, the study reports. TCRdb recomputed calls from the PCR reads with MiXCR, one row per CDR3 protein. The sample consists of roughly 200,000 distinct CDR3 sequences, about 8.7% of them appearing once. The chain uses TRBV2 and TRBJ2-1; D possibly corresponds to TRBD2 (5 bases). This receptor was taken from a male patient aged 2-9 years who had a stem cell transplant for acute myeloid leukemia, so the T cells may come from the graft donor. The source was PBMCs, mostly from graft donor cells, collected 360 days after TCRalphabeta/CD19-depleted stem cell transplant. CDR3 loop: CASSTGMDNEQFF. The DNA for the CDR3 is TGTGCCAGTTCAACGGGGATGGACAATGAGCAGTTCTTC.